Listed below are T cell receptor beta chains from one sample, sequenced in a study of breast tumors, draining lymph nodes, adjacent tissues. One entry per CDR3 protein results from TCRdb running MiXCR on the multiplex PCR reads. The data contain 180,000 or so distinct CDR3 sequences, around a third of them seen just once; the ten biggest clones take up over 3.5%. Sequences were obtained from axillary lymph node tissue. The source of these receptors is a female donor with breast cancer. Some clones in this sample may be carry-over from other donors' samples. Each CDR3 is given with its conserved first and last residue. Fields, in order: CDR3 DNA, CDR3 protein, D gene, J gene, V gene, clone size. D genes are given only for firm matches. Some rows mark clone size as missing; the rest say once, few, many or name a class of expanded clone.

cdr3_nt: TGCGCCAGCAGCCCCGACGCGACAGGGCGGAGAACCGGGGAGCTGTTTTTT
cdr3_aa: CASSPDATGRRTGELFF
d_call: TRBD1
j_call: TRBJ2-2
v_call: TRBV5-1
clone_size: -

cdr3_nt: TGCGCCAGCAGCGCCTCCGGACAAACCAGCCTCGGCTACACCTTC
cdr3_aa: CASSASGQTSLGYTF
d_call: -
j_call: TRBJ1-2
v_call: TRBV4-3
clone_size: many

cdr3_nt: TGTGCCAGCAGCTTAGGCCCTAGGGCCGGGGAGCTGTTTTTT
cdr3_aa: CASSLGPRAGELFF
d_call: -
j_call: TRBJ2-2
v_call: TRBV11-3
clone_size: many

cdr3_nt: TGTGCCAGCTCACTCACCGGGACAGGGGGCTACGAGCAGTACTTC
cdr3_aa: CASSLTGTGGYEQYF
d_call: TRBD1
j_call: TRBJ2-7
v_call: TRBV18
clone_size: many

cdr3_nt: TGCAGCGTTCGACAGGGGCGGAATTCACCCCTCCACTTT
cdr3_aa: CSVRQGRNSPLHF
d_call: TRBD1
j_call: TRBJ1-6
v_call: TRBV29-1
clone_size: -

cdr3_nt: TGCGCCAGCAGCTTGATCGGGGCACCCCTCCACTTT
cdr3_aa: CASSLIGAPLHF
d_call: -
j_call: TRBJ1-6
v_call: TRBV5-1
clone_size: few

cdr3_nt: TGTGCCAGCAGTTACTCCCCAGCGGGAGGGGGGTACAATGAGCAGTTCTTC
cdr3_aa: CASSYSPAGGGYNEQFF
d_call: TRBD2
j_call: TRBJ2-1
v_call: TRBV6-5
clone_size: many

cdr3_nt: TGTGCCAGCAGCTTAAAGTACTATAATTCACCCCTCCACTTT
cdr3_aa: CASSLKYYNSPLHF
d_call: -
j_call: TRBJ1-6
v_call: TRBV11-2
clone_size: many

cdr3_nt: TGTGCCAGCTCACCCCGGCCGGGGGGTAGGTCACCCCTCCACTTT
cdr3_aa: CASSPRPGGRSPLHF
d_call: -
j_call: TRBJ1-6
v_call: TRBV18
clone_size: -

cdr3_nt: TGTGCCAGTAATCAGGGCTTAAACAGTGAGCAGTTCTTC
cdr3_aa: CASNQGLNSEQFF
d_call: -
j_call: TRBJ2-1
v_call: TRBV19
clone_size: many

cdr3_nt: TGTGCCAGCAGCTTCCCCTCTAGCGGTACCCGGGAGACCCAGTACTTC
cdr3_aa: CASSFPSSGTRETQYF
d_call: TRBD2
j_call: TRBJ2-5
v_call: TRBV5-6
clone_size: many

cdr3_nt: TGTGCCAGCAGTTTCGAACTAGCGGGAGTTGGGACAGGATACAATGAGCAGTTCTTC
cdr3_aa: CASSFELAGVGTGYNEQFF
d_call: TRBD2
j_call: TRBJ2-1
v_call: TRBV12-3/TRBV12-4
clone_size: many

cdr3_nt: TGCAGTGCTCGGGAGCAGGGTCAGACGGCAGGGAGCTCCTATAATTCACCCCTCCACTTT
cdr3_aa: CSAREQGQTAGSSYNSPLHF
d_call: -
j_call: TRBJ1-6
v_call: TRBV20-1
clone_size: -

cdr3_nt: TGCGCCAGCAGCCAATCAGGGGAAGAGACCCAGTACTTC
cdr3_aa: CASSQSGEETQYF
d_call: -
j_call: TRBJ2-5
v_call: TRBV4-1
clone_size: -

cdr3_nt: TGTGCCAGCAGCTTAGTAGGGTGGCAGACCGAATACTCTGGAAACACCATATATTTT
cdr3_aa: CASSLVGWQTEYSGNTIYF
d_call: -
j_call: TRBJ1-3
v_call: TRBV7-2
clone_size: many

cdr3_nt: TGTGCCAGCAGCTTATACGGGAGGGCTAACGAGCAGTACTTC
cdr3_aa: CASSLYGRANEQYF
d_call: TRBD2
j_call: TRBJ2-7
v_call: TRBV13
clone_size: many